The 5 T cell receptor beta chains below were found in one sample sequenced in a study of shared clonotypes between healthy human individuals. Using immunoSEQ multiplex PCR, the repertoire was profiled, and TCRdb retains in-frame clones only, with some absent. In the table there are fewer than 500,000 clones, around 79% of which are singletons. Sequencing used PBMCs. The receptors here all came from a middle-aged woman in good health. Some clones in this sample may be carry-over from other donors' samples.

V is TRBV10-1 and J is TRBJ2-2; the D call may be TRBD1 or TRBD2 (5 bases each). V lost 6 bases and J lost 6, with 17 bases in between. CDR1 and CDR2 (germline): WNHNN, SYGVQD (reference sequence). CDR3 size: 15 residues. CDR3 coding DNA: TGCGCCAGCAGCCCCTTGGGGGATAGGGCCGGGGAGCTGTTTTTT. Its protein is CASSPLGDRAGELFF.

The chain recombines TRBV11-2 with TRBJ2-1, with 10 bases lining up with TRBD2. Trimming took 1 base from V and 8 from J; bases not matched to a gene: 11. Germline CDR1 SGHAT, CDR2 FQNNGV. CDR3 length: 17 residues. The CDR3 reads CASSLVRLAGVVDEQFF. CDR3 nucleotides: TGTGCCAGCAGCTTAGTTCGTCTAGCGGGAGTAGTCGATGAGCAGTTCTTC.

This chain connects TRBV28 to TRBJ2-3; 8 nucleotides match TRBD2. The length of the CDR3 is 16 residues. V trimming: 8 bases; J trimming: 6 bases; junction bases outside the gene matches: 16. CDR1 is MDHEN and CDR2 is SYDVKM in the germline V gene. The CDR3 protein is CASHMGHGRGGDTQYF. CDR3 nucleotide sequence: TGTGCCAGCCATATGGGACACGGGAGGGGTGGGGATACGCAGTATTTT.

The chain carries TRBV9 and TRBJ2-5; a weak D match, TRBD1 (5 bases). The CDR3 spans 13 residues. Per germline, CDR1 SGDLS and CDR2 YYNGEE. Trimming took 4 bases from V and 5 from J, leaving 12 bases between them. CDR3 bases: TGTGCCAGCAGCAGGGGCGCAGGGGAGACCCAGTACTTC. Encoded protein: CASSRGAGETQYF.

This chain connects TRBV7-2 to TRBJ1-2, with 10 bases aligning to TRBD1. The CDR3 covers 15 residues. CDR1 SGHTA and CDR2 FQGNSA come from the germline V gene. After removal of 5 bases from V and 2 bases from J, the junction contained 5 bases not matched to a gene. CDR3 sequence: CASSRGQGWNYGYTF. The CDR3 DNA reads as TGTGCCAGCAGCAGGGGACAGGGGTGGAACTATGGCTACACCTTC.